These T cell receptor beta chains were read from a single sample in a study of shared clonotypes between healthy human individuals. TCRdb keeps only in-frame clones here, not all; method: immunoSEQ multiplex PCR. The repertoire holds roughly 2,000,000 clones, just under 95% seen once, with over 1.5% in the top ten. Sequencing input: naive CD8+ T cells from PBMCs. These receptor sequences come from a man aged 18 to 35 in good health. Some clones in this sample may be carry-over from other donors' samples. Both conserved end residues are part of each CDR3. D genes are given only for firm matches. Clone size is stated in some rows and not others, as once, few, many or a class when expanded.

size	D	V	J	length	DNA	CDR3
-	TRBD1	TRBV2	TRBJ1-2	15	TGTGCCAGCAGTGAATACGCAGGGGGCCGCTATGGCTACACCTTC	CASSEYAGGRYGYTF
-	-	TRBV27	TRBJ1-6	16	TGTGCCAGCAGCCTCCGTCCGGGAGCAAGGAATTCACCCCTCCACTTT	CASSLRPGARNSPLHF
-	TRBD2	TRBV5-1	TRBJ2-1	16	TGCGCCAGCAGCTTTAAACTAGCGGGAGGTTACAATGAGCAGTTCTTC	CASSFKLAGGYNEQFF
once	-	TRBV29-1	TRBJ1-4	12	TGCAGCGTTTTGGGGGGCGAAGAAAAACTGTTTTTT	CSVLGGEEKLFF
-	TRBD1	TRBV19	TRBJ2-7	12	TGTGCCACCAGGACAGGGGGCGACGAGCAGTACTTC	CATRTGGDEQYF
-	-	TRBV19	TRBJ1-1	12	TGTGCCTCGCGGCATGGGAACACTGAAGCTTTCTTT	CASRHGNTEAFF
-	-	TRBV28	TRBJ2-5	13	TGTGCCAGCAGCCTGCCCAACTCGGGGACCCAGTACTTC	CASSLPNSGTQYF
-	-	TRBV2	TRBJ1-5	15	TGTGCCAGCAGTGATCGGGGAGATAGCAATCAGCCCCAGCATTTT	CASSDRGDSNQPQHF
-	TRBD1	TRBV6-4	TRBJ1-1	14	TGTGCCAGCAGTGACGGGACAGGGGGAACTGAAGCTTTCTTT	CASSDGTGGTEAFF
-	TRBD1	TRBV7-9	TRBJ1-2	14	TGTGCCAGCAGCTTAGGACAGGGGGTAGATGGCTACACCTTC	CASSLGQGVDGYTF
-	-	TRBV27	TRBJ1-2	14	TGTGCCAGCAGTTTCGGGGGATCTAACTATGGCTACACCTTC	CASSFGGSNYGYTF
-	-	TRBV9	TRBJ2-2	18	TGTGCCAGCAGCGCATCCCGGCGGAGGACCACGAACACCGGGGAGCTGTTTTTT	CASSASRRRTTNTGELFF
-	-	TRBV2	TRBJ2-1	16	TGTGCCAGCAGTGGAGGGGTGGGGGAGACCTACAATGAGCAGTTCTTC	CASSGGVGETYNEQFF
-	-	TRBV7-9	TRBJ1-2	14	TGTGCCAGCAGCTTAACCTCGCACAGCTATGGCTACACCTTC	CASSLTSHSYGYTF
-	-	TRBV4-1	TRBJ2-7	13	TGCGCCAGCAGCCCGACACAGGCCTACGAGCAGTACTTC	CASSPTQAYEQYF
-	-	TRBV27	TRBJ2-1	14	TGTGCCACTCAAGAGGGGGAGTTATACAATGAGCAGTTCTTC	CATQEGELYNEQFF
-	-	TRBV29-1	TRBJ2-2	12	TGCAGCGTTTATGAGGGCTCCGGGGAGCTGTTTTTT	CSVYEGSGELFF
once	-	TRBV9	TRBJ1-1	12	TGTGCCAGCAGCGATTTAGGGGGAGTGGCTTTCTTT	CASSDLGGVAFF
-	-	TRBV9	TRBJ2-1	12	TGTGCCAGCAGCGCCCCATCCGGTCCGACGTTCTTC	CASSAPSGPTFF
-	TRBD1	TRBV29-1	TRBJ2-7	13	TGCAGCGTTGACGAACAGGGGTCCTCGGGGCAGTACTTC	CSVDEQGSSGQYF
-	-	TRBV28	TRBJ1-6	13	TGTGCCAGCAGTCCAACCTCCAGTTCACCCCTCCACTTT	CASSPTSSSPLHF
-	-	TRBV6-6	TRBJ1-5	13	TGTGCCAGCAGTTACTCACCGCATCAGCCCCAGCATTTT	CASSYSPHQPQHF
-	-	TRBV28	TRBJ1-4	15	TGTGCCAGCAGTTCGCCGGACATATACGGTGAAAAACTGTTTTTT	CASSSPDIYGEKLFF
-	TRBD2	TRBV10-2	TRBJ2-7	15	TGCGCCAGCAGTGAGGGGCTAGCGGGACGCGACGAGCAGTACTTC	CASSEGLAGRDEQYF